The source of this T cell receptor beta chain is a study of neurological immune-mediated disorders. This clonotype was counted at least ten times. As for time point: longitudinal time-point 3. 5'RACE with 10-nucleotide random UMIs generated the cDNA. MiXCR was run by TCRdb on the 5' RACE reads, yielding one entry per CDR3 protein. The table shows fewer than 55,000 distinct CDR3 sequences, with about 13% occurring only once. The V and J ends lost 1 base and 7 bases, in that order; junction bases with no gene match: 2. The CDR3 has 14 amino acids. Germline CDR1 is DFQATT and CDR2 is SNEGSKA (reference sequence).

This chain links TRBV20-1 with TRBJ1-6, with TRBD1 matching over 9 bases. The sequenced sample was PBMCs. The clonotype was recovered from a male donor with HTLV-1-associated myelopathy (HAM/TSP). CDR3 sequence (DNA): TGCAGTGCTAGAGCACAGGGGGCCAATTCACCCCTCCACTTT. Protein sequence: CSARAQGANSPLHF.